What follows is one T cell receptor (beta chain) and its context. This clonotype has at least ten counts. Its specific antigen is unknown. No quality values exist for individual bases; no much larger clone is one base distant. The sample belongs to a study of CD8 T cells in ankylosing spondylitis (dated by TCRdb to about 2017). At the level of the whole study: T cell receptor beta repertoires were profiled in healthy donors and ankylosing spondylitis patients so that disease-linked TCR variants could be found. In total, the full study cohort was made up of some 110 healthy donors and 25 ankylosing spondylitis patients. Peripheral blood samples were taken, and synovial fluid was additionally collected from ankylosing spondylitis patients.

Reads for this sample came from an Illumina HiSeq 2500. TCR beta libraries were prepared by quantitative 5'-RACE with molecular barcodes. The authors processed their data as follows. A new computational method based on a probabilistic model of VDJ rearrangement was used to identify disease-linked TCR variants. Through fastp at Q25 and MiXCR, TCRdb rebuilt clones from the public reads, retaining in-frame beta chains. Each entry is one CDR3 protein sequence, shown with its most common DNA and genes. The V and J calls were not made by the authors but by TCRdb's processing. This sample comprises about 220,000 distinct CDR3 sequences, more than 9% of them detected only once. The ten largest clones capture 21% of the sample. General study outcomes and caveats: According to the report, matched synovial fluid samples from ankylosing spondylitis patients were significantly enriched for the disease-linked clones. Some motif variants were previously reported in synovial fluid and blood of reactive arthritis patients, suggesting common disease-initiation mechanisms. A TCR beta motif of eight highly homologous amino acid variants appeared characteristic of blood from ankylosing spondylitis patients. The disease-linked clones showed a CD8+ phenotype and occurred at relatively low frequencies in peripheral blood.

V lost 4 bases and J lost 7 bases, and the count of bases not matched to a germline gene is 8. CDR1 and CDR2 were assigned from the germline V gene as SGHRS and YFSETQ. The CDR3 covers 16 residues, taking in both the cysteine and the phenylalanine. Only CDR3 DNA remains: 48 bases, in frame from the first base. Sequencing was carried out using blood, either unsorted or a sorted T cell fraction (not recorded which). This receptor was identified in a male donor with ankylosing spondylitis or in good health (not recorded which). The rearrangement joined TRBV5-1 to TRBJ2-1, with 13 central nucleotides matching TRBD2. In nucleotides, the sequence is TGCGCCAGCAGCATTGGAGGGACTAGCGGGGTTAATGAGCAGTTCTTC. This encodes CASSIGGTSGVNEQFF.